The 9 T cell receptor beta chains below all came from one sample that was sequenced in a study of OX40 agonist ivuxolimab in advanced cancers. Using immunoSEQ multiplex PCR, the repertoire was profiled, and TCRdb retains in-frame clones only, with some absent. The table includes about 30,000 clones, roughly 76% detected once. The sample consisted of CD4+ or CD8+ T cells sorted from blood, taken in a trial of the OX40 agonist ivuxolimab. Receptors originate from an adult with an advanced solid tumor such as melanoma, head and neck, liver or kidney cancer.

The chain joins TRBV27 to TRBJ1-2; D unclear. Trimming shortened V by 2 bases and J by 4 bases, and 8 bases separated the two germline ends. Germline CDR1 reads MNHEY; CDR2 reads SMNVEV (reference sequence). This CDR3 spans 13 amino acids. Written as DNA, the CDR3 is TGTGCCAGCAGTTTAATGGCGGGCTATGGCTACACCTTC. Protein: CASSLMAGYGYTF.

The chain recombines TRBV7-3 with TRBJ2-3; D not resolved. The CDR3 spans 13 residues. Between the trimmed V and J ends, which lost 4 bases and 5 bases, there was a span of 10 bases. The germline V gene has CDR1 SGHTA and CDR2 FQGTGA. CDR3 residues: CASSSGPQDTQYF. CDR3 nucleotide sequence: TGTGCCAGCAGCTCCGGGCCCCAAGATACGCAGTATTTT.

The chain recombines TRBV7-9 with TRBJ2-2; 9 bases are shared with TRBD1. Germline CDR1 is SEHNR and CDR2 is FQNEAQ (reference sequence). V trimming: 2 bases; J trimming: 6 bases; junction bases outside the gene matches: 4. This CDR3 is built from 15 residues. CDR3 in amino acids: CASSLLTGGPGELFF. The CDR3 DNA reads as TGTGCCAGCAGCTTACTGACAGGGGGGCCCGGGGAGCTGTTTTTT.

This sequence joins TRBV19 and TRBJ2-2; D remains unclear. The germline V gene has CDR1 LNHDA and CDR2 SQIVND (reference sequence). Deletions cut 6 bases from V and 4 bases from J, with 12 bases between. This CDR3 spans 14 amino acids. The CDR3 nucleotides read TGTGCCAGTAGAGGAGAACAGATCACCGGGGAGCTGTTTTTT. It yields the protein CASRGEQITGELFF.

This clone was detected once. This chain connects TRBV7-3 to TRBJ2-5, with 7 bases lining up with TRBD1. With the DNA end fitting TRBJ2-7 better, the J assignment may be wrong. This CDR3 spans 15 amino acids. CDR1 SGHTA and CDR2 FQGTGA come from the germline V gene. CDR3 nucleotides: TGTGCCAGCAGCCGGGACGGCACAGGGGCGCACGAGCAGTACTTC. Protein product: CASSRDGTGAHEQYF.

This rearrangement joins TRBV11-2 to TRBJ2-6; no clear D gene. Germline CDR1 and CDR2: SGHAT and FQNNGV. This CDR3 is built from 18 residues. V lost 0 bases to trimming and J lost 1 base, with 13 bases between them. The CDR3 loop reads CASSLESSGRSGANVLTF. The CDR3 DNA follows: TGTGCCAGCAGCTTAGAAAGTAGTGGAAGATCTGGGGCCAACGTCCTGACTTTC.

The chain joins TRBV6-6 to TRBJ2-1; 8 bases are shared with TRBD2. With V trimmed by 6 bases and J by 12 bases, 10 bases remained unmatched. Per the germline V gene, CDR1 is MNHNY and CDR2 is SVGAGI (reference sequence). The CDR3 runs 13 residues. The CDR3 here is CASRVERGWTQFF. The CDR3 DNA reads TGTGCCAGCAGGGTCGAGCGGGGGTGGACGCAGTTCTTC.

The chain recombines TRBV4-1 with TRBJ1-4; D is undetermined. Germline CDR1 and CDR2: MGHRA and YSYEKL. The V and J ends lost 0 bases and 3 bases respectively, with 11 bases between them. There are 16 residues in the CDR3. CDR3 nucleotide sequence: TGCGCCAGCAGCCAAGAATCGCAGGCTTCTAATGAAAAACTGTTTTTT. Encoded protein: CASSQESQASNEKLFF.

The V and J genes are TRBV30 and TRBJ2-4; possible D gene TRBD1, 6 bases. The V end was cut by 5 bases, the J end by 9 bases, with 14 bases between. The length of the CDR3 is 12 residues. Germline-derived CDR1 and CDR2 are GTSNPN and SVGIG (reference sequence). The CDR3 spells CAWAQGISIQYF. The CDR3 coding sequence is TGTGCCTGGGCCCAGGGGATTAGCATTCAGTACTTC. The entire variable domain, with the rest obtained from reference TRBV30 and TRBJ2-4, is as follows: SQTIHQWPATLVQPVGSPLSLECTVEGTSNPNLYWYRQAAGRGLQLLFYSVGIGQISSEVPQNLSASRPQDRQFILSSKKLLLSDSGFYLCAWAQGISIQYFGAGTRLSVL.